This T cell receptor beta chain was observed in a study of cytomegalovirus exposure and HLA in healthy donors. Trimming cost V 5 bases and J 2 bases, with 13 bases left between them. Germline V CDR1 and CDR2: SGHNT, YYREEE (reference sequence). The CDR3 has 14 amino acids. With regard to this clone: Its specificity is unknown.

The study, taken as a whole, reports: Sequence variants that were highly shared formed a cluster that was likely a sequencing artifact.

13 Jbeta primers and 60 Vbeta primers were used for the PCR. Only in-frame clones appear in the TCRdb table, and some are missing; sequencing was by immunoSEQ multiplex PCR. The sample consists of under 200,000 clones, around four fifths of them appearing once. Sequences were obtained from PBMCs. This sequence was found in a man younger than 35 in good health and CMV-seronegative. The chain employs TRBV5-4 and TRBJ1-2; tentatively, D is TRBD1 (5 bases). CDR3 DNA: TGTGCCAGCAGGCGGAATGGGGGGAACTATGGCTACACCTTC. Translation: CASRRNGGNYGYTF.